The clone carrying this T cell receptor beta chain was seen a handful of times. Antigen unknown. The data belong to a study of T-cell reconstitution after alpha-beta-depleted transplantation in children. During its preparation, the TCRbeta library received unique molecular identifiers. TCRdb re-analysed the PCR reads in MiXCR, keeping a single row per CDR3 protein. The table lists 330,000 or so distinct CDR3 sequences, over 7% of them singletons. Study-level results: At the one-year point after transplant, T-cell counts and TCRbeta diversity were found to come mostly from T cells that had been newly produced. Reportedly, roughly two months post-transplant, alpha-beta T cells arose from several hundred expanded graft clones. Surviving recipient T cells and thymic progenitors underlay high day-60 TCRbeta diversity in some patients.

The CDR3 loop spans 16 amino acids. Trimming took 6 bases from V and 1 from J; bases not matched to a gene: 10. Germline values: CDR1 DFQATT, CDR2 SNEGSKA (reference sequence). Source: peripheral blood, taken 360 days after TCRalphabeta/CD19-depleted stem cell transplant. The sequence came from a female patient between 2 and 15 years old who had a stem cell transplant for Fanconi anemia, so the T cells may come from the graft donor. V usage is TRBV20-1 and J usage is TRBJ2-2, with TRBD2 identical over 8 bases. CDR3 amino acids: CSAQGASGWNTGELFF. For the CDR3, the DNA is TGCAGTGCCCAAGGGGCTAGCGGGTGGAACACCGGGGAGCTGTTTTTT.